The 21 T cell receptor beta chains below all came from one sample that was sequenced in a study of cytomegalovirus exposure and HLA in healthy donors. 60 Vbeta and 13 Jbeta primers were used in PCR. Produced via immunoSEQ multiplex PCR; TCRdb's table is partial and in-frame only. The table lists more than 55,000 clones, around 83% of them singletons. What was sequenced was PBMCs. These receptors all come from a human donor in good health.

This clone was seen more than once but under ten times. This rearrangement joins TRBV6-1 to TRBJ2-7; D possibly corresponds to TRBD1 (5 bases). From germline, CDR1 is MNHNS and CDR2 SASEGT. Trimming pared 10 bases from V and 2 bases from J, leaving 12 bases between. CDR3 length equals 12 residues. This chain's CDR3 is CATLMDTYEQYF. CDR3 nucleotides: TGTGCCACCCTAATGGACACCTACGAGCAGTACTTC.

The chain links TRBV5-3 to TRBJ2-5; TRBD1 agrees at 10 bases. TRBV5-3 is sorted into the ORF group, with uncertain function. V gave up 10 bases and J gave up 1 base; unmatched junction bases: 4. CDR3 length: 13 residues. CDR3 DNA: TGTGCCTCCTGGACAGGGGGCCAAGAGACCCAGTACTTC. Protein sequence: CASWTGGQETQYF.

The V gene is TRBV27, the J gene TRBJ2-7, with TRBD1 as a possible D gene (6 bases). The CDR3 consists of 15 residues. Trimming shortened V by 5 bases and J by 2 bases, and 16 bases separated the two germline ends. Germline CDR1 and CDR2: MNHEY and SMNVEV (reference sequence). For the CDR3, the DNA is TGTGCCAGCAGTCCGAGCAGGGGAATTACCTACGAGCAGTACTTC. This sequence encodes CASSPSRGITYEQYF.

This chain links TRBV7-8 with TRBJ1-1; possible D gene TRBD1, 6 bases. CDR3 length equals 15 residues. From germline, CDR1 is SGHVS and CDR2 FQNEAQ. V lost 5 bases, J lost 1 base, and 14 bases lay in between. CDR3 in DNA: TGTGCCAGCAGCGCCCACAGGGTCCCGAACACTGAAGCTTTCTTT. It is translated as CASSAHRVPNTEAFF.

The rearrangement joins TRBV30 to TRBJ1-2; D not certain. Germline V gene sequence: CDR1 GTSNPN, CDR2 SVGIG (reference sequence). V dropped 7 bases and J dropped 3 bases, with 6 bases sitting between them. There are 10 residues in the CDR3. The chain's CDR3 is CALAYYGYTF. The CDR3, as DNA: TGTGCCTTAGCTTACTATGGCTACACCTTC.

The rearrangement joins TRBV5-1 to TRBJ1-1; TRBD1 agrees at 7 bases. Germline lookup yields CDR1 SGHRS and CDR2 YFSETQ. CDR3 length equals 16 residues. Unmatched junction bases numbered 16, after V lost 4 bases and J lost 7 bases. The CDR3 sequence: CASSPVGTVGDHEAFF. The CDR3 region has the DNA TGCGCCAGCAGCCCGGTGGGGACAGTGGGCGACCATGAAGCTTTCTTT.

The chain combines TRBV4-1 with TRBJ1-2; the D is unclear. Trimming left V 0 bases short and J 3 bases short, with 11 bases between. Looked up from germline, CDR1 is MGHRA and CDR2 is YSYEKL. The CDR3 loop spans 15 amino acids. This chain's CDR3 is CASSQDPGSYYGYTF. The CDR3 DNA is TGCGCCAGCAGCCAAGATCCCGGGTCCTACTATGGCTACACCTTC.

The chain carries TRBV18 and TRBJ2-2; a possible D gene is TRBD1 (5 bases). V dropped 5 bases and J dropped 5 bases, with 9 bases sitting between them. The germline V gene has CDR1 KGHSH and CDR2 LQKENI. This CDR3 is built from 13 residues. In DNA, the CDR3 is TGTGCCAGCTCATCCCAGGGAACCGGGGAGCTGTTTTTT. Amino acid sequence: CASSSQGTGELFF.

This clone showed up just a few times. The V and J genes are TRBV11-2 and TRBJ2-7; TRBD1 is a possible D gene (5 bases). Germline CDR1 is SGHAT and CDR2 is FQNNGV. Trimming shortened V by 1 base and J by 1 base, and 8 bases separated the two germline ends. CDR3 size: 14 residues. DNA of the CDR3: TGTGCCAGCAGCTTAGGGGGCTTTTCCTACGAGCAGTACTTC. Protein product: CASSLGGFSYEQYF.

The J gene is TRBJ2-3, the V gene TRBV18, with 8 bases that match TRBD2. The CDR3 has 17 residues. Germline assignment: CDR1 KGHSH and CDR2 LQKENI. V lost 5 bases to trimming and J lost 8 bases; unmatched junction nucleotides: 18. The CDR3 loop reads CASSTLAGRAQTGTQYF. CDR3 nucleotides: TGTGCCAGCTCAACCTTAGCGGGGCGGGCCCAGACGGGTACGCAGTATTTT.

This CDR3 reads CASSPRSGPSNEKLFF. CDR3 bases: TGTGCCAGCAGCCCCCGGTCAGGTCCTTCTAATGAAAAACTGTTTTTT. The rearrangement uses TRBV7-2 and TRBJ1-4, with D unresolved. CDR3 size: 16 residues. Germline V CDR1 and CDR2: SGHTA, FQGNSA. Between the trimmed V and J ends, which lost 5 bases and 3 bases, there was a span of 16 bases.

This clone was seen a single time. This sequence joins TRBV2 and TRBJ2-3; TRBD2 aligns across 9 bases. V dropped 9 bases and J dropped 5; count of bases not matched to a gene: 6. The CDR3 spans 13 residues. In germline, CDR1 is SNHLY, CDR2 FYNNEI. DNA for the CDR3: TGTGCCAGGATAGCGGGAGATGAAGATACGCAGTATTTT. It encodes CARIAGDEDTQYF. The whole variable domain, remainder taken from reference TRBV2 and TRBJ2-3, is EPEVTQTPSHQVTQMGQEVILRCVPISNHLYFYWYRQILGQKVEFLVSFYNNEISEKSEIFDDQFSVERPDGSNFTLKIRSTKLEDSAMYFCARIAGDEDTQYFGPGTRLTVL.

V gene TRBV10-2 combines with J gene TRBJ2-7, with 11 bases matching TRBD2. The trim removed 7 bases at V and 3 bases at J, leaving 11 bases unmatched. This CDR3 is 16 amino acids long. Germline V gene lookup returns CDR1 WSHSY and CDR2 SAAADI. The CDR3 is CASTGQGGTSGYEQYF. As DNA, the CDR3 is TGCGCCAGCACAGGTCAAGGCGGGACTAGCGGCTACGAGCAGTACTTC.

This clone was observed a handful of times. This chain uses TRBV7-9 with TRBJ1-5; TRBD1 is a possible D gene (5 bases). V shed 3 bases and J shed 9 bases, with 12 bases lying between them. The CDR3 extends over 13 amino acids. The germline gives CDR1 SEHNR, CDR2 FQNEAQ (reference sequence). DNA for the CDR3: TGTGCCAGCAGCTTGGGGGGAGGGATGCCCCAGCATTTT. Amino acids: CASSLGGGMPQHF.

This chain links TRBV2 with TRBJ2-6, with a weak D call TRBD1 (6 bases). CDR3 length: 16 amino acids. Trimming removed 8 bases from V and 0 bases from J, with 14 bases in between. Germline V lookup: CDR1 SNHLY, CDR2 FYNNEI. The chain's CDR3 is CASETGNPSGANVLTF. CDR3 sequence (DNA): TGTGCCAGCGAAACAGGGAACCCCTCTGGGGCCAACGTCCTGACTTTC. Using reference TRBV2 and TRBJ2-6 for the parts outside the CDR3, the full variable domain is EPEVTQTPSHQVTQMGQEVILRCVPISNHLYFYWYRQILGQKVEFLVSFYNNEISEKSEIFDDQFSVERPDGSNFTLKIRSTKLEDSAMYFCASETGNPSGANVLTFGAGSRLTVL.

The chain carries TRBV6-5 and TRBJ1-1; no reliable D call. CDR1 and CDR2 (germline): MNHEY, SVGAGI. Between the trimmed V and J ends, which lost 6 bases and 5 bases, there was a span of 16 bases. This CDR3 is built from 14 residues. The CDR3 nucleotides read TGTGCCAGCAGCCCATTGGCCCCGTTTACTGAAGCTTTCTTT. It translates to CASSPLAPFTEAFF.

The V gene is TRBV25-1, the J gene TRBJ1-4, with 9 bases fitting TRBD1. This CDR3 is built from 15 residues. After removal of 3 bases from V and 8 bases from J, the junction contained 7 bases not matched to a gene. Germline V CDR1 and CDR2: MGHDK, SYGVNS. CDR3 DNA: TGTGCCAGCAGTGATTTGGACAGGGGCAAAGAAAAACTGTTTTTT. It yields the protein CASSDLDRGKEKLFF.

The chain has TRBV4-2 and TRBJ2-1; 8 nucleotides match TRBD1. The ends lost 2 bases at V and 0 bases at J; junction bases unmatched: 3. CDR1 LGHNA and CDR2 YNFKEQ come from the germline V gene. This CDR3 is 16 amino acids long. CDR3 sequence: CASSQSTGGSYNEQFF. CDR3 coding DNA: TGTGCCAGCAGCCAAAGCACAGGGGGCTCCTACAATGAGCAGTTCTTC.

This chain uses TRBV9 with TRBJ2-2, with 11 bases that match TRBD2. This CDR3 has 17 amino acids. Trimming at V came to 3 bases and at J to 0 bases, leaving 4 bases not matched to a gene. Germline lookup yields CDR1 SGDLS and CDR2 YYNGEE. The CDR3 protein is CASSDIAGGANTGELFF. In DNA form, the CDR3 reads TGTGCCAGCAGCGACATAGCGGGAGGGGCGAACACCGGGGAGCTGTTTTTT.

The chain employs TRBV11-2 and TRBJ2-5; 12 positions match TRBD2. Germline assignment: CDR1 SGHAT and CDR2 FQNNGV. V dropped 5 bases and J dropped 5; count of bases not matched to a gene: 12. The CDR3 spans 17 residues. As DNA, the CDR3 is TGTGCCAGCAGCCCCAGGGCTAGCGGGAGGGCCGAGGAGACCCAGTACTTC. The encoded protein is CASSPRASGRAEETQYF.

Here the CDR3 reads CASSDSGGSTDTQYF. CDR3 DNA sequence: TGTGCCAGCAGTGACTCGGGAGGGTCCACAGATACGCAGTATTTT. This sequence joins TRBV6-4 and TRBJ2-3; 7 bases line up with TRBD2. The CDR3 runs 15 residues. The trim removed 0 bases at V and 2 bases at J, leaving 2 bases unmatched. Germline V gives CDR1 MRHNA, CDR2 SNTAGT.